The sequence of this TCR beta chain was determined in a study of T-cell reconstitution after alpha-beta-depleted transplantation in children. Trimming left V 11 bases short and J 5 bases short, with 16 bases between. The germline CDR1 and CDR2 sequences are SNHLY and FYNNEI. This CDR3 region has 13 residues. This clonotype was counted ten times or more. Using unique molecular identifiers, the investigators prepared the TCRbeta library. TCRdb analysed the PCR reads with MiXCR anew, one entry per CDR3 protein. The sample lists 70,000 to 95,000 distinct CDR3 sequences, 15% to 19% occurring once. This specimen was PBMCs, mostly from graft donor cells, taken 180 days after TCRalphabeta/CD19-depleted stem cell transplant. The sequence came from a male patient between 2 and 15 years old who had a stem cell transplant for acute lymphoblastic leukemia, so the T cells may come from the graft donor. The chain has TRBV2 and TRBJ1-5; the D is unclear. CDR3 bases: TGTGCCGGAGCCCTGGAAAGCGATCAGCCCCAGCATTTT. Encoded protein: CAGALESDQPQHF.